Listed below are T cell receptor beta chains from one sample, sequenced in a study of radiotherapy plus CTLA-4 blockade in lung cancer. The assay was immunoSEQ multiplex PCR, and TCRdb's table has in-frame clones only and misses some. This sample carries about 86,000 clones, around 86% of them seen once, and the ten largest clones take roughly 0.82%. Sequences were derived from peripheral blood, sampled from a patient treated with radiotherapy plus ipilimumab. The receptors derive from a human donor with non-small cell lung cancer who had stable disease on radiotherapy plus ipilimumab. The CDR3 runs from the conserved cysteine through the conserved F or W. The D gene is left open where the match is weak. Size tells how often a clone was seen (once, few, many) or the class of an expanded clone, and some rows leave it out.

D	J	V	size	DNA	CDR3
.	TRBJ1-6	TRBV2	.	TGTGCCAGCAGAGATGGGTCGGGGGCCTATAATTCACCCCTCCACTTT	CASRDGSGAYNSPLHF
.	TRBJ1-5	TRBV5-1	.	TGCGCCAGCAGGGGGGTACAGGGTAGGAATCAGCCCCAGCATTTT	CASRGVQGRNQPQHF
.	TRBJ2-3	TRBV30	.	TGTGCCTGGGGCAGGGCGAAGGGCACAGATACGCAGTATTTT	CAWGRAKGTDTQYF
TRBD1	TRBJ2-2	TRBV15	.	TGTGCCACCAGCAGAGCGCCGGGACAGGGTATCGGGAACACCGGGGAGCTGTTTTTT	CATSRAPGQGIGNTGELFF
.	TRBJ1-5	TRBV2	.	TGTGCCAGCAGTGAAGGGGCAGCGAATCAGCCCCAGCATTTT	CASSEGAANQPQHF
.	TRBJ2-7	TRBV5-1	.	TGCGCCAGCAGCGATATACAGTACGAGCAGTACTTC	CASSDIQYEQYF
.	TRBJ1-3	TRBV19	.	TGTGCCAGTAGTCTCGGGACGGCTACTGGAAACACCATATATTTT	CASSLGTATGNTIYF
TRBD1	TRBJ1-5	TRBV7-9	once	TGTGCCAGCAGCTACGGGACAGGAATTAGCCAGCCCCAGCATTTT	CASSYGTGISQPQHF
.	TRBJ1-4	TRBV5-1	.	TGCGCCAGCAGCGTAACCCTCGGGGGATGGGAACTGTTTTTT	CASSVTLGGWELFF
.	TRBJ1-4	TRBV11-2	.	TGTGCCAGTAAGCGGACAGTTAATGAAAAACTGTTTTTT	CASKRTVNEKLFF
TRBD1	TRBJ1-2	TRBV5-1	few	TGCGCCAGCGAGTCGGACAGGGGCCATGGCTACACCTTC	CASESDRGHGYTF
.	TRBJ2-7	TRBV6-1	.	TGTGCCAGCAGTGAATCGAGGTCCTACGAGCAGTACTTC	CASSESRSYEQYF
TRBD1	TRBJ1-4	TRBV2	.	TGTGCCAGCAGTGCGGACAGGGGGTATCATGAAAAACTGTTTTTT	CASSADRGYHEKLFF
.	TRBJ1-2	TRBV7-9	.	TGTGCCAGCAGCTTTGACAGATACTATGGCTACACCTTC	CASSFDRYYGYTF
.	TRBJ2-5	TRBV7-7	.	TGTGCCAGCAGCCTCGGCCTTCCGGGGGAGACCCAGTACTTC	CASSLGLPGETQYF
.	TRBJ1-2	TRBV5-3	.	TGTGCCAGAAGCGGAAGGGAGGGGAGAGAAGACTATGGCTACACCTTC	CARSGREGREDYGYTF
TRBD2	TRBJ2-3	TRBV9	.	TGTGCCAGCAGCGTAAACCCGGGACTAGCGGGAGTGACGCAGTATTTT	CASSVNPGLAGVTQYF
TRBD2	TRBJ2-3	TRBV6-4	.	TGTGCCAGCAGTGACGTGGCTAGCGGGGGAGCAGATACGCAGTATTTT	CASSDVASGGADTQYF
TRBD1	TRBJ1-5	TRBV5-1	once	TGCGCCAGCAGCGAACTTGGGACAGATAGGCAGCCCCAGCATTTT	CASSELGTDRQPQHF
TRBD2	TRBJ2-1	TRBV29-1	.	TGCAGCGTTGACGGGACTAGCGGGAGATACAATGAGCAGTTCTTC	CSVDGTSGRYNEQFF
TRBD1	TRBJ2-7	TRBV7-8	.	TGTGCCAGCAGCTTGGCCGGGACAGCCTCCTACGAGCAGTACTTC	CASSLAGTASYEQYF
TRBD2	TRBJ2-3	TRBV4-2	.	TGTGCCAGCAGCCAAGAGACTAGCAGAGATACGCAGTATTTT	CASSQETSRDTQYF
TRBD1	TRBJ1-1	TRBV9	.	TGTGCCAGCAGCGTAGTGGGGACAGACACTGAAGCTTTCTTT	CASSVVGTDTEAFF
.	TRBJ2-7	TRBV7-9	.	TGTGCCAGCAGCTTCCCCGGGACACCGAACTACGAGCAGTACTTC	CASSFPGTPNYEQYF
TRBD1	TRBJ2-5	TRBV11-2	.	TGTGCCAGCAGCTATACGGCGGGACAGGGGGTGACCCAGTACTTC	CASSYTAGQGVTQYF
.	TRBJ2-5	TRBV19	.	TGTGCCAGTAGTACCGGGACCCTAGAGACCCAGTACTTC	CASSTGTLETQYF
.	TRBJ1-5	TRBV5-5	.	TGTGCCAGCAGCCCACGGTCGGATCAGCCCCAGCATTTT	CASSPRSDQPQHF
.	TRBJ1-1	TRBV7-9	.	TGTGCCAGCAGCTTCCCCCACTCGAACACTGAAGCTTTCTTT	CASSFPHSNTEAFF
.	TRBJ2-1	TRBV7-9	.	TGTGCCAGCAGCTTAGCCGGGACTTACAATGAGCAGTTCTTC	CASSLAGTYNEQFF
.	TRBJ2-1	TRBV7-2	.	TGTGCCAGCAGCCCAAGGGGAAGCAATGAGCAGTTCTTC	CASSPRGSNEQFF
.	TRBJ2-3	TRBV9	.	TGTGCCAGCAGCGGGCGGGACTATACGCAGTATTTT	CASSGRDYTQYF
.	TRBJ2-1	TRBV11-3	.	TGTGCCAGCAGCTTAGGGGGGGCGAATGAGCAGTTCTTC	CASSLGGANEQFF
.	TRBJ2-7	TRBV7-9	.	TGTGCCAGCAGCTTAGGGGGACCAGGGACCACCTACGAGCAGTACTTC	CASSLGGPGTTYEQYF
.	TRBJ2-3	TRBV7-3	once	TGTGCCAGCAGCTCGGGGGCCAGCACAGATACGCAGTATTTT	CASSSGASTDTQYF
.	TRBJ2-3	TRBV11-2	.	TGTGCCAGCAGCCCCCCCTTACTGGGCGGCCTTGGGTCGTATTTT	CASSPPLLGGLGSYF
.	TRBJ2-3	TRBV21-1	.	TGTGCCAGCAGCAAAGAGGGGGCGGGCACAGATACGCAGTATTTT	CASSKEGAGTDTQYF
TRBD1	TRBJ2-1	TRBV29-1	.	TGCAGCGCGGGACAGTACTCCTACAATGAGCAGTTCTTC	CSAGQYSYNEQFF
.	TRBJ1-2	TRBV20-1	.	TGCAGTGCTCCCCACCCAACCTTC	CSAPHPTF
.	TRBJ2-6	TRBV9	.	TGTGCCAGCAGCGGCGCAGGGAGCTCTGGGGCCAACGTCCTGACTTTC	CASSGAGSSGANVLTF
TRBD1	TRBJ1-1	TRBV27	few	TGTGCCAGCAGCGCCCGACAGGGAAGAAGGACTGAAGCTTTCTTT	CASSARQGRRTEAFF